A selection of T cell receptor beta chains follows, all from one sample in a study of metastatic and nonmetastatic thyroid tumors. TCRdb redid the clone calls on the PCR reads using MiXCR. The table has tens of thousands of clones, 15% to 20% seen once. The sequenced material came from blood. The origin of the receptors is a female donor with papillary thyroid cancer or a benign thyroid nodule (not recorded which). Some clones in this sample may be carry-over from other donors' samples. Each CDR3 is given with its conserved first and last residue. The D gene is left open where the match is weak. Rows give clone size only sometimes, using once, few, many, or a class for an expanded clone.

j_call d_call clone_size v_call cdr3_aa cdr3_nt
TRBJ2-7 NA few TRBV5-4 CASSLERGGYEQYF TGTGCCAGCAGCTTGGAACGCGGCGGCTACGAGCAGTACTTC
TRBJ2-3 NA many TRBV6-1 CASSSTGPGDTQYF TGTGCCAGCAGTTCAACAGGACCCGGGGATACGCAGTATTTT
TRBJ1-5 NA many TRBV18 CASSPYGRNQPQHF TGTGCCAGCTCACCGTACGGGAGAAATCAGCCCCAGCATTTT
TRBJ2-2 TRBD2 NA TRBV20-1 CSANPAGVLNTGELFF TGCAGTGCTAATCCTGCGGGAGTCTTGAACACCGGGGAGCTGTTTTTT
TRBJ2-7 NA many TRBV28 CASVRTAPYEQYF TGTGCCAGCGTACGGACAGCACCCTACGAGCAGTACTTC
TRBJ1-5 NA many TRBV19 CASSIVGQGVSNQPQHF TGTGCCAGTAGTATAGTGGGGCAGGGCGTAAGCAATCAGCCCCAGCATTTT
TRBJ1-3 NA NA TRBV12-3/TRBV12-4 CASSNWYSGNTIYF TGTGCCAGCAGCAACTGGTACTCTGGAAACACCATATATTTT
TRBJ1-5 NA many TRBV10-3 CAISEGGAGNQPQHF TGTGCCATCAGTGAGGGGGGGGCTGGCAATCAGCCCCAGCATTTT
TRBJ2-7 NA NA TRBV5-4 CASSRGQGDEQYF TGTGCCAGCTCCCGGGGGCAGGGAGACGAGCAGTACTTC
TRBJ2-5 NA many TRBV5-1 CASSSAAGDQETQYF TGCGCCAGCAGTTCGGCGGCAGGGGATCAAGAGACCCAGTACTTC
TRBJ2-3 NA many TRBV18 CASSPPFMRGTDTQYF TGTGCCAGCTCACCACCTTTCATGCGGGGCACAGATACGCAGTATTTT
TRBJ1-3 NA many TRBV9 CASSARRTGNTIYF TGTGCCAGCAGCGCGCGAAGAACTGGAAACACCATATATTTT
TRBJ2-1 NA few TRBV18 CASSPSGVVEDEQFF TGTGCCAGCTCACCTTCCGGGGTAGTCGAGGATGAGCAGTTCTTC
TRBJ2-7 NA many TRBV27 CASTRGSASYEQYF TGTGCCAGCACACGTGGGTCAGCAAGCTACGAGCAGTACTTC
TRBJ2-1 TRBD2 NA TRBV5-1 CASSLAPSGQFF TGCGCCAGCAGCTTGGCACCTAGCGGGCAGTTCTTC
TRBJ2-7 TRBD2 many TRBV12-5 CASGLVHGRTSGEQYF TGTGCTAGTGGTTTGGTACATGGGAGGACTAGCGGCGAGCAGTACTTC
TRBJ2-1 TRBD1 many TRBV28 CASSSGTGGSYNEQFF TGTGCCAGCAGTTCCGGGACAGGGGGCTCCTACAATGAGCAGTTCTTC
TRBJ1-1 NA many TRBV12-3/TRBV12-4 CASSKTRIGAFF TGTGCCAGCAGTAAAACCCGCATCGGGGCTTTCTTT
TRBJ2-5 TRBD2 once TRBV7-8 CASSLVGGTSVQTQYF TGTGCCAGCAGCTTAGTGGGGGGGACTAGCGTTCAGACCCAGTACTTC
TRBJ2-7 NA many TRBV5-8 CASSLDRVSYEQYF TGTGCCAGCAGCTTGGACAGGGTCTCCTACGAGCAGTACTTC
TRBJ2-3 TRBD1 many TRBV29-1 CSVTGTGGGTDTQYF TGCAGCGTTACCGGGACAGGGGGCGGCACAGATACGCAGTATTTT
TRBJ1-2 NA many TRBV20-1 CSARLQGSLNYGYTF TGCAGTGCTAGACTTCAGGGCTCTCTTAACTATGGCTACACCTTC
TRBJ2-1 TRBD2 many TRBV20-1 CSARGLAGGPRVLGDEQFF TGCAGTGCTAGGGGGCTAGCGGGAGGGCCTAGGGTATTGGGTGATGAGCAGTTCTTC
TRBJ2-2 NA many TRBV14 CASSPLERQYTGELFF TGTGCCAGCAGCCCCCTTGAGAGGCAGTACACCGGGGAGCTGTTTTTT
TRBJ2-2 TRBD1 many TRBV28 CASSFRGRITGELFF TGTGCCAGCAGCTTCAGGGGGCGTATCACCGGGGAGCTGTTTTTT
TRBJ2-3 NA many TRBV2 CASSVFDTQYF TGTGCCAGCAGTGTTTTCGATACGCAGTATTTT
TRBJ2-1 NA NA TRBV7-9 CASSFEGGGHEQFF TGTGCCAGCAGCTTCGAAGGGGGGGGCCATGAGCAGTTCTTC
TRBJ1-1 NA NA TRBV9 CASSARGVGTEAFF TGTGCCAGCAGCGCCCGAGGGGTGGGCACTGAAGCTTTCTTT
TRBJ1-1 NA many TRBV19 CASSTDRNTEAFF TGTGCCAGTAGTACGGACAGGAACACTGAAGCTTTCTTT
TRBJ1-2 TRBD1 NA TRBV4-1 CASSQDLYRGNYGYTF TGCGCCAGCAGCCAAGATCTTTACAGGGGAAACTATGGCTACACCTTC
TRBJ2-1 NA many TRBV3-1 CASSHRDSKPRGTYNEQFF TGTGCCAGCAGCCACCGGGACTCAAAGCCAAGAGGCACCTACAATGAGCAGTTCTTC
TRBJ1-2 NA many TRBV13 CASSTGEDPTNYGYTF TGTGCCAGCAGCACCGGGGAGGACCCCACTAACTATGGCTACACCTTC
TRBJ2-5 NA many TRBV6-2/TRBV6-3 CASSPALETQYF TGTGCCAGCAGTCCTGCGTTAGAGACCCAGTACTTC
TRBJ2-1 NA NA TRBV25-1 CASADFSVRGEQFF TGTGCCAGCGCCGATTTTAGCGTTAGAGGTGAGCAGTTCTTC
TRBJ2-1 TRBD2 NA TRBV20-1 CSANHGLAERFDEQFF TGCAGTGCTAACCACGGACTAGCGGAAAGGTTCGATGAGCAGTTCTTC
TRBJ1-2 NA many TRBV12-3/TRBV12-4 CASRRTQNYGYTF TGTGCCAGCAGACGGACTCAAAACTATGGCTACACCTTC
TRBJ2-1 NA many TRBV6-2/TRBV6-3 CASNITPVDEQFF TGTGCCAGCAATATTACCCCGGTGGATGAGCAGTTCTTC
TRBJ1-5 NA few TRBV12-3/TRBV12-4 CASSWDGNQPQHF TGTGCCAGCAGTTGGGACGGCAATCAGCCCCAGCATTTT
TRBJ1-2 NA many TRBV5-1 CASSYEGGSAYGYTF TGCGCCAGCAGCTACGAGGGGGGTTCGGCCTATGGCTACACCTTC
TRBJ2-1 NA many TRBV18 CASSPGFSSYNEQFF TGTGCCAGCTCACCGGGCTTTAGCTCCTACAATGAGCAGTTCTTC
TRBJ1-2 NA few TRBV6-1 CASSGRQDFYGYTF TGTGCCAGCAGTGGCCGCCAGGACTTCTATGGCTACACCTTC
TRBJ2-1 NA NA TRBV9 CASSVVKGPSEQFF TGTGCCAGCAGCGTAGTGAAGGGGCCGAGCGAGCAGTTCTTC
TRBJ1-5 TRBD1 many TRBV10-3 CAIRAGQGRLSNQPQHF TGTGCCATCAGGGCGGGACAGGGACGGTTGAGCAATCAGCCCCAGCATTTT
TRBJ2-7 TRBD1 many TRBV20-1 CSARTQGATYEQYF TGCAGTGCTAGAACCCAGGGGGCCACATACGAGCAGTACTTC
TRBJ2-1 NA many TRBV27 CASSLSGVGFYNEQFF TGTGCCAGCAGTTTATCGGGGGTCGGCTTTTACAATGAGCAGTTCTTC
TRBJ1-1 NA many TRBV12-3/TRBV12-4 CASSLMTTDTEAFF TGTGCCAGCAGTTTGATGACAACGGACACTGAAGCTTTCTTT
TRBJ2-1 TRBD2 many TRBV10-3 CAISESAGGVYNEQFF TGTGCCATCAGTGAGTCAGCGGGAGGAGTCTACAATGAGCAGTTCTTC
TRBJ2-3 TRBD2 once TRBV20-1 CSPTSGGSDTQYF TGCAGCCCGACTAGCGGGGGATCAGATACGCAGTATTTT
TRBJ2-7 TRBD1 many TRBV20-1 CSARRQGRYEQYF TGCAGTGCTAGAAGACAGGGGAGATACGAGCAGTACTTC
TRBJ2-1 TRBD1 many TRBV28 CASSKWDRGYYNEQFF TGTGCCAGCAGTAAATGGGACAGGGGATATTACAATGAGCAGTTCTTC
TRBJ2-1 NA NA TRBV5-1 CASSGGLHKSLGEQFF TGCGCCAGCAGCGGGGGACTTCACAAAAGTCTCGGTGAGCAGTTCTTC
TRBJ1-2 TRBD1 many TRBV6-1 CASSAYRGGYTF TGTGCCAGCAGTGCATACAGGGGAGGCTACACCTTC
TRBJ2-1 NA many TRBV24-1 CATERAGYNEQFF TGTGCCACCGAAAGGGCCGGGTACAATGAGCAGTTCTTC
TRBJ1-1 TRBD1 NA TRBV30 CAWSADRGRGTEAFF TGTGCCTGGAGCGCTGACAGGGGGAGAGGTACTGAAGCTTTCTTT
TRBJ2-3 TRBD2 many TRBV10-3 CAISESGAIPDTQYF TGTGCCATCAGTGAAAGCGGGGCGATCCCAGATACGCAGTATTTT
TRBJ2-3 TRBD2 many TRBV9 CASSPTSGSWTDTQYF TGTGCCAGCAGCCCGACTAGCGGGAGTTGGACAGATACGCAGTATTTT